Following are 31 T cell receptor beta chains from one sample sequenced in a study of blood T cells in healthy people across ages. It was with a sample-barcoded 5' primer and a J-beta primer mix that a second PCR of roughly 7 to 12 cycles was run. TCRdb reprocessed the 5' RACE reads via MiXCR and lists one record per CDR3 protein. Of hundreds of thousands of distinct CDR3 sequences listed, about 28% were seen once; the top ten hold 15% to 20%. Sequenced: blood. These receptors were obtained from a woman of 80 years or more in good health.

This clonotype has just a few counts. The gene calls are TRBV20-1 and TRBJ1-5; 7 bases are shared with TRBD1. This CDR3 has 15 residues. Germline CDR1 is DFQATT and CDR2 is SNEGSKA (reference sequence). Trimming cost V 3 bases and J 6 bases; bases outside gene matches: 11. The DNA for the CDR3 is TGCAGTGCTAGGGCTGGGACAGCTCTGTCTCAGCCCCAGCATTTT. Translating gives CSARAGTALSQPQHF.

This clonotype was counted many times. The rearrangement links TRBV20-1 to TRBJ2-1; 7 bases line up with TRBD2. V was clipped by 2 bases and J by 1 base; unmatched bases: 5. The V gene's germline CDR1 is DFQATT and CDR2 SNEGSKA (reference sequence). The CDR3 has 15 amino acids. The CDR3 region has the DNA TGCAGTGCTAGAACCAGGGAGGGTTCCTACAATGAGCAGTTCTTC. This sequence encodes CSARTREGSYNEQFF.

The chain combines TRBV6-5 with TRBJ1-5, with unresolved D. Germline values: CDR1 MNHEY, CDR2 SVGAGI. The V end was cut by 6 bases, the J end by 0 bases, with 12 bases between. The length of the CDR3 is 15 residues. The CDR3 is CASSKDRYSNQPQHF. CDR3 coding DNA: TGTGCCAGCAGCAAGGACCGCTATAGCAATCAGCCCCAGCATTTT.

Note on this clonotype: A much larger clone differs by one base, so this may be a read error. CDR3 bases: TGCGCCAGCAGTGGTACCGGGACAGGGTACTACGAGCAGTACTTC. Amino acid sequence: CASSGTGTGYYEQYF. The rearrangement joins TRBV10-1 to TRBJ2-7; TRBD1 aligns across 9 bases. The CDR3 totals 15 residues. Germline loops: CDR1 WNHNN, CDR2 SYGVQD (reference sequence). The J segment lost 3 bases and the V segment lost 4 bases, leaving 7 bases of the junction unmatched.

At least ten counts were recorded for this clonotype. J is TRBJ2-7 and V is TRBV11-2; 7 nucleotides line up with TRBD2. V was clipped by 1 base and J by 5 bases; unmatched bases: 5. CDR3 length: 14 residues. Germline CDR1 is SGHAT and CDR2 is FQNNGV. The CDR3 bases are TGTGCCAGCAGCTTAGTTCGCGGGAGCCACGAGCAGTACTTC. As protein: CASSLVRGSHEQYF.

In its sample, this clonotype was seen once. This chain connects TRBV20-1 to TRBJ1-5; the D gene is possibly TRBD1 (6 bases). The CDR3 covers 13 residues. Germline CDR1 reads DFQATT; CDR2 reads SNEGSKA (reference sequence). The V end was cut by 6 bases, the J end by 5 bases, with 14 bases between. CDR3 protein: CSARGANDQPQHF. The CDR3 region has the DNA TGCAGTGCGAGGGGGGCTAACGATCAGCCCCAGCATTTT.

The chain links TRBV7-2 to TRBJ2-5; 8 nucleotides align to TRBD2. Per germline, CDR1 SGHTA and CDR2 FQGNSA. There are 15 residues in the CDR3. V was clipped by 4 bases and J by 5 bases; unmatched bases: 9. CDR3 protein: CASSSRGGPSETQYF. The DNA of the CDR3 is TGTGCCAGCAGCTCCCGGGGGGGCCCTAGTGAGACCCAGTACTTC.

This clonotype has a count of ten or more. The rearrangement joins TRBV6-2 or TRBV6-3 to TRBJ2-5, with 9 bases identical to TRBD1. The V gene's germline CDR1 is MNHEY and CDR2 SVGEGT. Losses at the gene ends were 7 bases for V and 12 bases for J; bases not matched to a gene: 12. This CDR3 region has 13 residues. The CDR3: CASTGRDRGNKYF. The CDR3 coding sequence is TGTGCCAGCACGGGGCGTGACAGGGGGAATAAGTACTTC.

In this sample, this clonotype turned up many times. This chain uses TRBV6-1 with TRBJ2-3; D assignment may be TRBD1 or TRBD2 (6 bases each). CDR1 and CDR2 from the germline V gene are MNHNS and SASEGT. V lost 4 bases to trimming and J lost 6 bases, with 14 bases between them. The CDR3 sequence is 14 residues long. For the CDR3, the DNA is TGTGCCAGCAGTGGGGGGGCTCCCCTGGATACGCAGTATTTT. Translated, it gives CASSGGAPLDTQYF.

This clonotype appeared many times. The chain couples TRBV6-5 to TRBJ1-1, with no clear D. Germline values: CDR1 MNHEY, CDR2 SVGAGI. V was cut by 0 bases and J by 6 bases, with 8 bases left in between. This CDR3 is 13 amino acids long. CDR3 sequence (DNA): TGTGCCAGCAGTTACTCGTGGGATGCTGAAGCTTTCTTT. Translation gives CASSYSWDAEAFF.

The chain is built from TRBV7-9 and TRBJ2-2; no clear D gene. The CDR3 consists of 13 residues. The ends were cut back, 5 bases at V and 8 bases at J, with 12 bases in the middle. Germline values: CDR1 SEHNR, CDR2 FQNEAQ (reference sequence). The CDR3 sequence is CASSPTLAGELFF. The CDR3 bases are TGTGCCAGCAGCCCGACGCTGGCAGGGGAGCTGTTTTTT.

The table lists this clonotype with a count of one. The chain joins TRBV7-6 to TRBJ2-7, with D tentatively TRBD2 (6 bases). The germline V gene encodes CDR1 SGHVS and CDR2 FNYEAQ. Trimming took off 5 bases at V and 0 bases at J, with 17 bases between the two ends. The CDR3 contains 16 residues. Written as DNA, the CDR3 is TGTGCCAGCAGCCCGGGTTTGTCGGGGGTCTCCTACGAGCAGTACTTC. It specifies CASSPGLSGVSYEQYF.

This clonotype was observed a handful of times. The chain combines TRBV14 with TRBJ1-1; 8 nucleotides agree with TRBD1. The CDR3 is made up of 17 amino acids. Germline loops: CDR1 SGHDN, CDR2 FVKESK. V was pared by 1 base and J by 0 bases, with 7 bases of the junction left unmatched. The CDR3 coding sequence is TGTGCCAGCAGCCAAGCCGGCAGGGGGCTTTTGAACACTGAAGCTTTCTTT. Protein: CASSQAGRGLLNTEAFF.

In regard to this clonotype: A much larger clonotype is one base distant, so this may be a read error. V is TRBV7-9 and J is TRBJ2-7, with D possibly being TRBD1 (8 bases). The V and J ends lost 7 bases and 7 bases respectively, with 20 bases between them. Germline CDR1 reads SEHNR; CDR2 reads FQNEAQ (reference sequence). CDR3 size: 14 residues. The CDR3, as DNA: TGTGCCAGCAAAGGACAGGGAGGGTGTGGGGAGCAGTACTTC. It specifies CASKGQGGCGEQYF.

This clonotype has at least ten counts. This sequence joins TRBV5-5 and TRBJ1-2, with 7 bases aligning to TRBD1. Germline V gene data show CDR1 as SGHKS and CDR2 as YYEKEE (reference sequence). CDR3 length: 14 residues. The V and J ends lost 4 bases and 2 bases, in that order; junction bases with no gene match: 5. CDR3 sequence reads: CASSNRDSNYGYTF. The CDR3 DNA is TGTGCCAGCAGCAACCGGGACAGCAACTATGGCTACACCTTC.

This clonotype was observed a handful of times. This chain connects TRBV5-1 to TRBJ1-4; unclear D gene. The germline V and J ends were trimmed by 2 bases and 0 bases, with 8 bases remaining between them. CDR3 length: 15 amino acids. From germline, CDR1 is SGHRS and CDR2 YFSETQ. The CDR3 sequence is CASSFLGSTNEKLFF. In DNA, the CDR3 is TGCGCCAGCAGCTTCCTCGGGTCAACTAATGAAAAACTGTTTTTT.

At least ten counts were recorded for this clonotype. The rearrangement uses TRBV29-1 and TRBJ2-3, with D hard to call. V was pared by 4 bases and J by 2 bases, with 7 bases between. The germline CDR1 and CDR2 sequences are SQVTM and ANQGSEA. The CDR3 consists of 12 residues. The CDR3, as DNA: TGCAGCGTTGCGGCAGACACAGATACGCAGTATTTT. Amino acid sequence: CSVAADTDTQYF.

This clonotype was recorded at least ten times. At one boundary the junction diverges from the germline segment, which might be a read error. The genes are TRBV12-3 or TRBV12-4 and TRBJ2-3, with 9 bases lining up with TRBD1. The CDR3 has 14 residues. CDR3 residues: CASSFTGGPDTQYF. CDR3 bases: TGCGCCAGCAGCTTTACAGGGGGCCCAGATACGCAGTATTTT.

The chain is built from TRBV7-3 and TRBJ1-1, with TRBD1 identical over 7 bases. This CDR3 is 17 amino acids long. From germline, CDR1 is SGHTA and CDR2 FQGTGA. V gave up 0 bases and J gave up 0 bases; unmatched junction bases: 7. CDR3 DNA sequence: TGTGCCAGCAGCTTAACCCGAGCGACAGGGTTGAACACTGAAGCTTTCTTT. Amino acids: CASSLTRATGLNTEAFF.

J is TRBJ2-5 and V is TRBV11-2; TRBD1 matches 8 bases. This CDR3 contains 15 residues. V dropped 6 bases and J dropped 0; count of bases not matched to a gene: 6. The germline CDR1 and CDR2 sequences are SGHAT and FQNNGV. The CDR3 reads CASSIAGQDQETQYF. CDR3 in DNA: TGTGCCAGCAGTATCGCGGGACAGGACCAAGAGACCCAGTACTTC.

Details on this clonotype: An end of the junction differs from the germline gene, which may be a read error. The CDR3 nucleotides read TGCAGCGTGGATGGAGCGGGGGGGTCCTACAATGGGCAGTTCTTC. Residues: CSVDGAGGSYNGQFF. This rearrangement joins TRBV29-1 to TRBJ2-1; 10 bases map to TRBD2. This CDR3 has 15 amino acids. Looked up from germline, CDR1 is SQVTM and CDR2 is ANQGSEA.

CDR3 in DNA: TGTGCCAGCAGTGAAAAAGGAGGATCGGGGCGTCTCGTCCAAGAGACCCAGTACTTC. Translated: CASSEKGGSGRLVQETQYF. The rearrangement links TRBV6-1 to TRBJ2-5, with D tentatively TRBD1 or TRBD2 (5 bases each). With 2 bases removed from V and 1 base from J, the gap between germline ends came to 23 bases. The length of the CDR3 is 19 residues. The V gene's germline CDR1 is MNHNS and CDR2 SASEGT.

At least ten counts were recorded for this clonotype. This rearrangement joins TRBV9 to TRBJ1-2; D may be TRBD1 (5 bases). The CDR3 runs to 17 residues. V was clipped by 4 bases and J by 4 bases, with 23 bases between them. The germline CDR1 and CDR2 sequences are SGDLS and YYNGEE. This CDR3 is CASSTRDARTTFYGYTF. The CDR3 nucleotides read TGTGCCAGCAGCACCCGGGACGCACGGACTACATTCTATGGCTACACCTTC.

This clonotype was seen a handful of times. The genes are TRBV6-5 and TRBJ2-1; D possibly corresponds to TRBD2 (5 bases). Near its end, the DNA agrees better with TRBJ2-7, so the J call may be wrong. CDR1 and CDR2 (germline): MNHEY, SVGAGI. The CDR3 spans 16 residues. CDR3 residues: CASSRPGVGSYNEQYF. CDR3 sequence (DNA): TGTGCCAGCAGCCGCCCCGGGGTGGGCTCCTACAATGAGCAGTACTTC.

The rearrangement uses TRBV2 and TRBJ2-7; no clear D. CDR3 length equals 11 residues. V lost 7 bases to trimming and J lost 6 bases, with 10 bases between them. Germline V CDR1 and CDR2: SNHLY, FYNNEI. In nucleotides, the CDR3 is TGTGCCAGCACCAGAACATCCGAGCAGTACTTC. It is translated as CASTRTSEQYF.

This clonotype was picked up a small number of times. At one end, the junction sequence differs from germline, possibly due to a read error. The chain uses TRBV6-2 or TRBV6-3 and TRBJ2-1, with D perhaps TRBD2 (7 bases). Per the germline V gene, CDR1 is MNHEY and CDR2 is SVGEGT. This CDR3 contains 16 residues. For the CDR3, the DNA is TGTGCCAGCAGTTATGGGATGTGGGGGGGCGTAAATGCGCAGTTCTTC. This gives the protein CASSYGMWGGVNAQFF.

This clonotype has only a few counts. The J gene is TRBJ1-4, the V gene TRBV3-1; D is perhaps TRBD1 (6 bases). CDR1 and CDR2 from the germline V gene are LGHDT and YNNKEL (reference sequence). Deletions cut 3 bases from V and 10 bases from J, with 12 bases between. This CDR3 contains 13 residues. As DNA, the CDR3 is TGTGCCAGCAGCCAGTCCGGAGGGGGAAAACTGTTTTTT. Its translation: CASSQSGGGKLFF.

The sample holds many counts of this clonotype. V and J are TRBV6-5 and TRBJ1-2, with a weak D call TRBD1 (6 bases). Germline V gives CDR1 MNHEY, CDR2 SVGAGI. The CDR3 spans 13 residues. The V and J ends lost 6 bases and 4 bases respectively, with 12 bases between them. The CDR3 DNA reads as TGTGCCAGCAGGGCAGGGGTCTTCTATGGCTACACCTTC. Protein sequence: CASRAGVFYGYTF.

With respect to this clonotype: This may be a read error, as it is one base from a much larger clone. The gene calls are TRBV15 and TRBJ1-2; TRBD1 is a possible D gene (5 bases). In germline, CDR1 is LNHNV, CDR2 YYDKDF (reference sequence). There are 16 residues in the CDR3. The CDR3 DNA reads TGTGCCGCCAGCACACAAGGGGCCCAGTCCCCCTATGGCTACACCTTC. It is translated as CAASTQGAQSPYGYTF.

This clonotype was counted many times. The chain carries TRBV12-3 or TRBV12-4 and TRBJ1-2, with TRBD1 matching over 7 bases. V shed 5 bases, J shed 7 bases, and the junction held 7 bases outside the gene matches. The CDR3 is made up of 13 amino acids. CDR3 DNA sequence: TGTGCCAGCAGTATGACAGGGCCGGGTGGCTACACCTTC. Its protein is CASSMTGPGGYTF.

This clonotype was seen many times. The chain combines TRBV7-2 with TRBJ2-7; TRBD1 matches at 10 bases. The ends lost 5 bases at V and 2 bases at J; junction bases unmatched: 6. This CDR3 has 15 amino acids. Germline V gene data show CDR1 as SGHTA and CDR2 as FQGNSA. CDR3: CASSQRTGGTYEQYF. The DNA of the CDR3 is TGTGCCAGCAGCCAGCGGACAGGGGGTACCTACGAGCAGTACTTC.